One sample yielded the 21 T cell receptor beta chains listed below, sequenced in a study of identical twins. TCRdb recomputed calls from the 5' RACE reads with MiXCR, one row per CDR3 protein. The sample yields fewer than 500,000 distinct CDR3 sequences, roughly an eighth seen once. A further study also used this sample, focusing on yellow fever vaccine responses in identical twins.

The source material was CD4+ T cells sorted from blood. Receptors originate from a young woman in good health.

This clonotype was detected a few times. The rearrangement joins TRBV20-1 to TRBJ1-1; D is uncertain. The CDR3 sequence is 13 residues long. Between the trimmed V and J ends, which lost 5 bases and 8 bases, there was a span of 18 bases. CDR1 and CDR2 from the germline V gene are DFQATT and SNEGSKA (reference sequence). This chain's CDR3 is CSARTALHLEAFF. As DNA, the CDR3 is TGCAGTGCTCGTACCGCCTTACACCTGGAAGCTTTCTTT.

The J gene is TRBJ2-5, the V gene TRBV2; 7 bases map to TRBD1. Germline assignment: CDR1 SNHLY and CDR2 FYNNEI. The CDR3 contains 13 residues. J lost 4 bases, V lost 7 bases, and 6 bases had no gene match. The CDR3 DNA is TGTGCCAGCAAACAGAACAGGGGAGAGACCCAGTACTTC. As protein: CASKQNRGETQYF.

This clonotype appeared a few times. This sequence joins TRBV21-1 and TRBJ1-1; TRBD1 was called by the table and not checked on the DNA. TRBV21-1 is a pseudogene locus. This CDR3 is built from 12 residues. The DNA for the CDR3 is TGTGCCAGCAGCATTGCTGGGGGGGAAGCTTTCTTT. It translates to CASSIAGGEAFF.

This clonotype occurred a few times. The CDR3 DNA reads TGTGCCTGGAGTGTAGGCGGGGGGGCAGGAGATACGCAGTATTTT. It specifies CAWSVGGGAGDTQYF. The V call is TRBV30, the J call TRBJ2-3; TRBD2 aligns across 9 bases. The CDR3 sequence is 15 residues long. Unmatched junction bases numbered 6, after V lost 0 bases and J lost 5 bases. Germline CDR1 GTSNPN, CDR2 SVGIG (reference sequence).

This rearrangement joins TRBV21-1 to TRBJ2-2; the table assigns TRBD1, which was not confirmed against the DNA. TRBV21-1 is reported as a pseudogene. The length of the CDR3 is 15 residues. DNA of the CDR3: TGTGCCAGCAGCGCAGGGACGGAAAACACCGGGGAGCTGTTTTTT. As protein: CASSAGTENTGELFF.

V and J are TRBV15 and TRBJ2-1, with 10 bases lining up with TRBD2. Germline lookup yields CDR1 LNHNV and CDR2 YYDKDF (reference sequence). Trimming at V came to 0 bases and at J to 4 bases, leaving 3 bases not matched to a gene. The CDR3 sequence is 16 residues long. DNA of the CDR3: TGTGCCACCAGCAGAGATCGTAGCGGGGGGTACAATGAGCAGTTCTTC. It translates to CATSRDRSGGYNEQFF. Based on the CDR3 plus reference TRBV15 and TRBJ2-1, the full variable domain is DAMVIQNPRYQVTQFGKPVTLSCSQTLNHNVMYWYQQKSSQAPKLLFHYYDKDFNNEADTPDNFQSRRPNTSFCFLDIRSPGLGDTAMYLCATSRDRSGGYNEQFFGPGTRLTVL.

In its sample, this clonotype was seen a few times. The chain is built from TRBV7-9 and TRBJ2-5; D is ambiguous. The length of the CDR3 is 16 residues. Germline CDR1 is SEHNR and CDR2 is FQNEAQ (reference sequence). V lost 0 bases, J lost 5 bases, and 16 bases lay in between. CDR3: CASSLAGSQRVETQYF. The CDR3 region has the DNA TGTGCCAGCAGCTTAGCGGGCAGCCAACGTGTGGAGACCCAGTACTTC.

This chain joins TRBV7-2 and TRBJ2-6; D possibly corresponds to TRBD2 (6 bases). Germline V gene sequence: CDR1 SGHTA, CDR2 FQGNSA. This CDR3 has 12 amino acids. V lost 10 bases to trimming and J lost 3 bases, with 7 bases between them. The CDR3 is CATEGGANVLTF. DNA of the CDR3: TGTGCCACGGAGGGTGGGGCCAACGTCCTGACTTTC. The whole variable domain, remainder taken from reference TRBV7-2 and TRBJ2-6, is GAGVSQSPSNKVTEKGKDVELRCDPISGHTALYWYRQSLGQGLEFLIYFQGNSAPDKSGLPSDRFSAERTGGSVSTLTIQRTQQEDSAVYLCATEGGANVLTFGAGSRLTVL.

This clonotype was recorded only once. The V gene is TRBV7-2, the J gene TRBJ2-7, with D possibly TRBD2 on 6 matching bases. Trimming removed 4 bases from V and 8 bases from J, with 15 bases in between. The CDR3 has 13 residues. Germline V gene data show CDR1 as SGHTA and CDR2 as FQGNSA. The CDR3 loop reads CASSYERREKQYF. The CDR3 region has the DNA TGTGCCAGCAGCTACGAAAGGAGGGAAAAGCAGTACTTC.

This chain joins TRBV6-5 and TRBJ1-2, with a weak D call TRBD1 (6 bases). Trimming took 0 bases from V and 1 from J, leaving 12 bases between them. The CDR3 is 16 residues long. Germline CDR1 MNHEY, CDR2 SVGAGI. The CDR3 nucleotides are TGTGCCAGCAGTTACTCGACAGGAAATTTTAACTATGGCTACACCTTC. It is translated as CASSYSTGNFNYGYTF.

The V and J genes are TRBV4-1 and TRBJ2-6; D uncertain. CDR3 length: 16 amino acids. Germline CDR1 and CDR2: MGHRA and YSYEKL. With 4 bases removed from V and 0 bases from J, the gap between germline ends came to 10 bases. The CDR3 is CASSRGPNSGANVLTF. CDR3 nucleotide sequence: TGCGCCAGCAGCCGAGGACCTAACTCTGGGGCCAACGTCCTGACTTTC.

The chain uses TRBV19 and TRBJ2-3; no reliable D call. Trimming cost V 9 bases and J 7 bases, with 20 bases left between them. CDR3 length: 14 amino acids. The germline V gene has CDR1 LNHDA and CDR2 SQIVND (reference sequence). The CDR3 spells CASSARGAFNTQYF. The CDR3 nucleotides read TGTGCCAGCTCCGCCCGAGGAGCTTTTAATACGCAGTATTTT.

The V and J genes are TRBV14 and TRBJ2-3; possibly TRBD2 for D (6 bases). In germline, CDR1 is SGHDN, CDR2 FVKESK. This CDR3 region has 12 residues. Trimming cost V 8 bases and J 6 bases, with 12 bases left between them. The CDR3 bases are TGTGCCAGCGGTCGGGGGATGGATACGCAGTATTTT. Its protein is CASGRGMDTQYF.

The chain uses TRBV12-3 or TRBV12-4 and TRBJ2-2; D gene ambiguous. V lost 4 bases to trimming and J lost 6 bases, with 9 bases between them. The CDR3 is 13 amino acids. The CDR3 nucleotides are TGTGCCAGCAGTTCCACCTCCGCCGGGGAGCTGTTTTTT. Translation gives CASSSTSAGELFF.

This clonotype has ten or more counts. The CDR3 reads CASSRIAGNSYEQYF. The CDR3 nucleotides read TGTGCCAGCAGCAGGATAGCGGGGAACTCCTACGAGCAGTACTTC. V gene TRBV7-8 combines with J gene TRBJ2-7; 8 bases fit TRBD2. The CDR3 has 15 amino acids. The germline CDR1 and CDR2 sequences are SGHVS and FQNEAQ. Germline trimming cut 5 bases from V and 0 bases from J; bases unmatched to any gene: 6.

This clonotype appeared a few times. The chain carries TRBV19 and TRBJ2-4, with D perhaps being TRBD1 or TRBD2 (5 bases each). This CDR3 spans 14 amino acids. V lost 5 bases, J lost 5 bases, and 13 bases lay in between. From germline, CDR1 is LNHDA and CDR2 SQIVND (reference sequence). The CDR3 sequence is CASSETGRQNIQYF. The DNA of the CDR3 is TGTGCCAGTAGTGAAACGGGGCGGCAAAACATTCAGTACTTC. Combining the CDR3 with reference TRBV19 and TRBJ2-4 gives the whole variable domain DGGITQSPKYLFRKEGQNVTLSCEQNLNHDAMYWYRQDPGQGLRLIYYSQIVNDFQKGDIAEGYSVSREKKESFPLTVTSAQKNPTAFYLCASSETGRQNIQYFGAGTRLSVL.

This clonotype has ten or more counts. The chain couples TRBV2 to TRBJ2-3; TRBD1 agrees at 7 bases. The V segment lost 5 bases and the J segment 6 bases; nucleotides outside the gene matches: 8. Germline lookup yields CDR1 SNHLY and CDR2 FYNNEI. The CDR3 spans 14 residues. The CDR3, as DNA: TGTGCCAGCAGTCAGGGGGACGCCTTTGATACGCAGTATTTT. Protein: CASSQGDAFDTQYF. Looking up the rest from reference TRBV2 and TRBJ2-3 gives the full variable domain: EPEVTQTPSHQVTQMGQEVILRCVPISNHLYFYWYRQILGQKVEFLVSFYNNEISEKSEIFDDQFSVERPDGSNFTLKIRSTKLEDSAMYFCASSQGDAFDTQYFGPGTRLTVL.

The chain couples TRBV29-1 to TRBJ2-7; 7 bases are a match to TRBD1. V shed 5 bases and J 5 bases; nucleotides not matched to a gene: 3. This CDR3 has 11 residues. CDR1 SQVTM and CDR2 ANQGSEA come from the germline V gene. For the CDR3, the DNA is TGCAGCGTTTCGACAGGGAACGAGCAGTACTTC. Its protein product is CSVSTGNEQYF.

A remark on this clonotype: The conserved phenylalanine or tryptophan normally closing the CDR3 is absent here, so this likely arose from a read error. The limits of the CDR3 on the DNA are not certain, so only TCRdb's listed CDR3 is given. The V and J genes are TRBV27 and TRBJ2-7. Germline values: CDR1 MNHEY, CDR2 SMNVEV (reference sequence). Both ends counted, the CDR3 spans 9 residues. CDR3 protein: CASTDEFII.

This chain links TRBV9 with TRBJ2-2; no definite D call. CDR1 and CDR2 (germline): SGDLS, YYNGEE. The CDR3 length is 17 residues. The V end lost 3 bases, the J end lost 6 bases, and 21 bases lay between the germline ends. CDR3 DNA sequence: TGTGCCAGCAGCGCTGAAACCATTACATCTTTTGCCGGGGAGCTGTTTTTT. Its protein product is CASSAETITSFAGELFF.

The sample holds a few counts of this clonotype. The chain carries TRBV27 and TRBJ1-3; D perhaps matches TRBD1 (6 bases). V lost 6 bases to trimming and J lost 0 bases, with 15 bases between them. The CDR3 runs 16 residues. CDR1 is MNHEY, CDR2 SMNVEV, per germline (reference sequence). DNA of the CDR3: TGTGCCAGCAGCCCACGGGGGCTGCGCTCTGGAAACACCATATATTTT. Protein sequence: CASSPRGLRSGNTIYF.